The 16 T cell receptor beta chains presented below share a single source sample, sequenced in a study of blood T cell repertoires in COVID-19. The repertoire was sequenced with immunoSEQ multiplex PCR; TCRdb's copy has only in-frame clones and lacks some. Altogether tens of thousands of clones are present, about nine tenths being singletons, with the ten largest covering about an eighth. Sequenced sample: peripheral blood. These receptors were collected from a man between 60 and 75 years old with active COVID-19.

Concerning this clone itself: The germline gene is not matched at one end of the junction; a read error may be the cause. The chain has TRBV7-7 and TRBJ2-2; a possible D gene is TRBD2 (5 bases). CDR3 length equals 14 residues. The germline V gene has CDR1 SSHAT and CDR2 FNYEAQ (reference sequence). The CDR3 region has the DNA TGTGCTAGCAGCTTCCGGGAAAACCGCGGGGAGCTGTTTTTT. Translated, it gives CASSFRENRGELFF.

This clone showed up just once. CDR3 in DNA: TGTGCCAGCAGCCGCACCGGGACTAGCGGGGGGGCAGAGACCCAGTACTTC. The encoded protein is CASSRTGTSGGAETQYF. V gene TRBV7-2 combines with J gene TRBJ2-5; 16 positions match TRBD2. Germline values: CDR1 SGHTA, CDR2 FQGNSA. The CDR3 extends over 17 amino acids. V was clipped by 5 bases and J by 4 bases; unmatched bases: 7.

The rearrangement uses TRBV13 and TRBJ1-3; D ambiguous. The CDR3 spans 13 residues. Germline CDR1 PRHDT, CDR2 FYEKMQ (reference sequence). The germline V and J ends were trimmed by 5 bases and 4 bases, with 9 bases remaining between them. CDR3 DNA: TGTGCCAGCAGCCGAGGGAGCGGAAACACCATATATTTT. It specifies CASSRGSGNTIYF.

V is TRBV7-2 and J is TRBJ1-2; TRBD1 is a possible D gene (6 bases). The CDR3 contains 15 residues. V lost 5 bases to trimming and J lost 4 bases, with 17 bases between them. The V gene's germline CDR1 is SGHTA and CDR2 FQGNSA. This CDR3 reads CASSPSPGRGYGYTF. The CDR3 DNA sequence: TGTGCCAGCAGCCCCTCCCCTGGCAGGGGCTATGGCTACACCTTC.

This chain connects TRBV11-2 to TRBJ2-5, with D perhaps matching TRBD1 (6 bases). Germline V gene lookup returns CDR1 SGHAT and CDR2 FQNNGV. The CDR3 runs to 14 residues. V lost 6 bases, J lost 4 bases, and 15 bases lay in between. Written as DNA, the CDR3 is TGTGCCAGCAGGAAAGACCGGGACACAGAGACCCAGTACTTC. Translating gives CASRKDRDTETQYF. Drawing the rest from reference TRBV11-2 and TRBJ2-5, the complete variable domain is EAGVAQSPRYKIIEKRQSVAFWCNPISGHATLYWYQQILGQGPKLLIQFQNNGVVDDSQLPKDRFSAERLKGVDSTLKIQPAKLEDSAVYLCASRKDRDTETQYFGPGTRLLVL.

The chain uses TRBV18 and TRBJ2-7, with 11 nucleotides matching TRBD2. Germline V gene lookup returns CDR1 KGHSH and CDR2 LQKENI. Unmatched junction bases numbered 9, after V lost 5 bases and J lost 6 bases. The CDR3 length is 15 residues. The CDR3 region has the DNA TGTGCCAGCTCATCTCTACTAGCGGGAGAGCTCGAGCAGTACTTC. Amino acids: CASSSLLAGELEQYF.

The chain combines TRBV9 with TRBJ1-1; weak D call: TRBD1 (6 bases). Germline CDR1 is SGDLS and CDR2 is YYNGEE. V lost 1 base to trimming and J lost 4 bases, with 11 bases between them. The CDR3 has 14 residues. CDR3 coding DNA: TGTGCCAGCAGCGTAACAGGGTTAGGCACTGAAGCTTTCTTT. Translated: CASSVTGLGTEAFF.

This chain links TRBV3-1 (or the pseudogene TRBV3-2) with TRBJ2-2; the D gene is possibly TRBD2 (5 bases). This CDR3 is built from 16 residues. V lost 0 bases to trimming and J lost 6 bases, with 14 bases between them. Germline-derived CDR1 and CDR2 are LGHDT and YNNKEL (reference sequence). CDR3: CASSQDLLVIPGELFF. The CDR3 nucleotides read TGTGCCAGCAGCCAAGATTTACTAGTGATTCCCGGGGAGCTGTTTTTT.

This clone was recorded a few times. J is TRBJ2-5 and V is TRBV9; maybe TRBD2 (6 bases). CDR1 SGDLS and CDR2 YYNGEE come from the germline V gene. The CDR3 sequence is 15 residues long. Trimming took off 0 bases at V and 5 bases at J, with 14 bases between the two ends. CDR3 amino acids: CASSVAGSAGETQYF. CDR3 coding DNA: TGTGCCAGCAGCGTAGCAGGTAGCGCGGGGGAGACCCAGTACTTC. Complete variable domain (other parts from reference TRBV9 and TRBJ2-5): DSGVTQTPKHLITATGQRVTLRCSPRSGDLSVYWYQQSLDQGLQFLIQYYNGEERAKGNILERFSAQQFPDLHSELNLSSLELGDSALYFCASSVAGSAGETQYFGPGTRLLVL.

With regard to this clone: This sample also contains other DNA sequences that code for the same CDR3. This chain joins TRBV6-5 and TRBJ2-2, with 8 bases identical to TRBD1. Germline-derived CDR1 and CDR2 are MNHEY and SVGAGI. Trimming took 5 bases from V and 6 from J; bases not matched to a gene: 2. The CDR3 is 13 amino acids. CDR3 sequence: CASSSRGPGELFF. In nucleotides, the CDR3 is TGTGCCAGCAGTAGCAGGGGGCCCGGGGAGCTGTTTTTT.

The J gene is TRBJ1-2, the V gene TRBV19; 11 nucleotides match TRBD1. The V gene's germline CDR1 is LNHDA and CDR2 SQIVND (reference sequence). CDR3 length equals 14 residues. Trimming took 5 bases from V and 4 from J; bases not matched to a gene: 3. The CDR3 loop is CASSSGTGGYGYTF. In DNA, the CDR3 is TGTGCCAGTAGTTCCGGGACAGGGGGCTATGGCTACACCTTC.

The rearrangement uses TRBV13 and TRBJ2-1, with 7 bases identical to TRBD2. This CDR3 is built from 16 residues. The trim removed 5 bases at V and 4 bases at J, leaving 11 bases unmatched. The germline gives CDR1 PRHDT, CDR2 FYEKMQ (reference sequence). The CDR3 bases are TGTGCCAGCAGCCCGATCGGGGGGAAGGGGTACAATGAGCAGTTCTTC. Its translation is CASSPIGGKGYNEQFF.

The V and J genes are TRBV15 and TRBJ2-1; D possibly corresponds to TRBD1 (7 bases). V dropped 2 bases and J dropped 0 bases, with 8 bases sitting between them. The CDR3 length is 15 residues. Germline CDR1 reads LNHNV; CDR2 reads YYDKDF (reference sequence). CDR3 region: CATSRQGGSYNEQFF. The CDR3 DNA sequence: TGTGCCACCAGCAGACAGGGGGGCTCCTACAATGAGCAGTTCTTC.

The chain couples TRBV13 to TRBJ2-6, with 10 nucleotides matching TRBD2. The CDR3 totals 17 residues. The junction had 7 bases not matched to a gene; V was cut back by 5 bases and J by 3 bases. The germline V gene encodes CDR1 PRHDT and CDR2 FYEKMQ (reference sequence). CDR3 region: CASSPSAGGGGANVLTF. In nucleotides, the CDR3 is TGTGCCAGCAGCCCTTCAGCGGGAGGGGGTGGGGCCAACGTCCTGACTTTC.

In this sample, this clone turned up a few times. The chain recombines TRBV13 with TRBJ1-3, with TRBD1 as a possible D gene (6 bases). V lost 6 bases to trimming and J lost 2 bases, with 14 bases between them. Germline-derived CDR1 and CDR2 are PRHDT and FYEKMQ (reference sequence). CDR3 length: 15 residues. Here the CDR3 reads CASRPAGAPGNTIYF. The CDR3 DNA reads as TGTGCCAGCAGACCTGCAGGGGCCCCTGGAAACACCATATATTTT.

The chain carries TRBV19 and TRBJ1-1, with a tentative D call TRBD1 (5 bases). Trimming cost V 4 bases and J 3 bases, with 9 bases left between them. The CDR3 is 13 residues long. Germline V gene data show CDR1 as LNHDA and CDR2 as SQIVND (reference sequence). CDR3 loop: CASSTTGDTEAFF. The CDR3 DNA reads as TGTGCCAGTAGTACCACGGGGGACACTGAAGCTTTCTTT.